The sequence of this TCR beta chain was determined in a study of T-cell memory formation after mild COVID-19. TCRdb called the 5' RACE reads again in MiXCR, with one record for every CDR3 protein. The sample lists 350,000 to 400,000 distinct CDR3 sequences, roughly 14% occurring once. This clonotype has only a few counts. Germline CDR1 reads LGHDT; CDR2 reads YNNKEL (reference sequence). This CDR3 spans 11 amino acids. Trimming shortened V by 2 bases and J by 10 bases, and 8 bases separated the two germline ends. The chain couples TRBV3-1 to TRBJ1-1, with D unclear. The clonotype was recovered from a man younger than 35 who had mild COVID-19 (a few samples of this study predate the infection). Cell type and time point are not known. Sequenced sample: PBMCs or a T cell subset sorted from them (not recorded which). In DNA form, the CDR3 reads TGTGCCAGCAGCCAATTTGGGGTAGCTTTCTTT. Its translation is CASSQFGVAFF.